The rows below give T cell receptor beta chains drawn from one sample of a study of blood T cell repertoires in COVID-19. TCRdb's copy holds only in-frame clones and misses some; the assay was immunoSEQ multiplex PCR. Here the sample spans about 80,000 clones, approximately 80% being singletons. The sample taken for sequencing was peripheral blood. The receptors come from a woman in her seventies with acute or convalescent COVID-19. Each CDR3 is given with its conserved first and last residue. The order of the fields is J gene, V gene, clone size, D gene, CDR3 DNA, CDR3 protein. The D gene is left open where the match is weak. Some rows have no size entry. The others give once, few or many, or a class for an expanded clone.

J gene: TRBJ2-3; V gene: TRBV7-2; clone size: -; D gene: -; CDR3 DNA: TGTGCCAGCAGACCCCTCACCGGGACTTTCACAGATACGCAGTATTTT; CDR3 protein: CASRPLTGTFTDTQYF
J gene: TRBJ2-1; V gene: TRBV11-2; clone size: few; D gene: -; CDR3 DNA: TGTGCCAGCAGCTTAGATCTATCTCCCCCCGCCAATGAGCAGTTCTTC; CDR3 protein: CASSLDLSPPANEQFF
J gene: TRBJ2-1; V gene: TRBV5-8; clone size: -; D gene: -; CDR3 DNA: TGTGCCAGCAGTCGGGGTTATGAGCAGTTCTTC; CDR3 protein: CASSRGYEQFF
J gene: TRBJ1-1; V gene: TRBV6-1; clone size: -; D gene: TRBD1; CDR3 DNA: TGTGCCAGCAGTGCGCTAAGACCGGGACAGGGGGACCGAAACACTGAAGCTTTCTTT; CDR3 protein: CASSALRPGQGDRNTEAFF
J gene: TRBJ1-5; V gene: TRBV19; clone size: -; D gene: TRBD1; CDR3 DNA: TGTGCCAGTAGTATGTCCGGACAGGGAGTTGAGCCCCAGCATTTT; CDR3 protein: CASSMSGQGVEPQHF
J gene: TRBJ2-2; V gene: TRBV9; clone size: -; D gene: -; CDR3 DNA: TGTGCCAGCAGCGCCCGGGACACCAACACCGGGGAGCTGTTTTTT; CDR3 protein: CASSARDTNTGELFF
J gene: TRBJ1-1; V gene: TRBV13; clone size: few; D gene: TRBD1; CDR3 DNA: TGTGCCAGCAGCTTCACAGGGGCAACTTTCTTT; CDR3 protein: CASSFTGATFF
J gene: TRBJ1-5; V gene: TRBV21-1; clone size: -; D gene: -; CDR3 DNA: TGTGCCAGCAGCAAACTAAAGAGCAATCAGCCCCAGCATTTT; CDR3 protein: CASSKLKSNQPQHF
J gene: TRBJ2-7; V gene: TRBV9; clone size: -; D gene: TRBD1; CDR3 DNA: TGTGCCAGCGGGGATGACGGGACAGGGCGCTACGAGCAGTACTTC; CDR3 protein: CASGDDGTGRYEQYF
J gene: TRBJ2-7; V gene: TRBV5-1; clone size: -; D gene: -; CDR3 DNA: TGCGCCAGCAGCCTCCCGTTGGGCAACGAGCAGTACTTC; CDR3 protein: CASSLPLGNEQYF
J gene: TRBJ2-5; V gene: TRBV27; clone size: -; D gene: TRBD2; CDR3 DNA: TGTGCCAGCAGTTTAACTAGCGAAGAGACCCAGTACTTC; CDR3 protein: CASSLTSEETQYF
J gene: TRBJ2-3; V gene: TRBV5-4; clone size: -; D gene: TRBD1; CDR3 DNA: TGTGCCAGCAGCTGGGACAGGGGAACAGATACGCAGTATTTT; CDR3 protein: CASSWDRGTDTQYF